Sequencing of this T cell receptor (beta chain) was carried out in a study of blood T cell repertoires in COVID-19. The CDR3 spans 14 residues. Germline lookup yields CDR1 MNHNS and CDR2 SASEGT. V lost 3 bases to trimming and J lost 5 bases, with 11 bases between them. As originally analysed: Using reference gene primer amplification, nucleated cell counts were estimated. TCRdb keeps only in-frame clones here, not all; method: immunoSEQ multiplex PCR. Clone size and the V and J calls come from that table; the DNA yielded D and trimming. The data contain about 66,000 clones, around nine tenths of them singletons.

The sequenced sample consisted of peripheral blood. The chain joins TRBV6-1 to TRBJ1-5, with a possible D match to TRBD1 (5 bases). The receptor's source is a man in his 60s with acute or convalescent COVID-19. The CDR3 here is CASSEGGRHQPQHF. The CDR3 nucleotides are TGTGCCAGCAGTGAGGGGGGTAGGCATCAGCCCCAGCATTTT.